The present TCR beta chain was sequenced within a study of T cell repertoires in cytomegalovirus infection. On the study more broadly: TCR beta signatures that were public indicated CMV infection and matching HLA type.

This CDR3 has 16 amino acids. V shed 2 bases and J shed 0 bases, with 11 bases lying between them. The germline V gene encodes CDR1 MNHEY and CDR2 SMNVEV (reference sequence). One entry per CDR3 protein, called by TCRdb with MiXCR from the reads. The data contain around 530,000 distinct CDR3 sequences, more than 15% of them singletons. The receptor was derived from a human donor in good health (CMV status not recorded). Some clones in this sample may be carry-over from other donors' samples. The sequencing sample was made of CD8+ T cells from PBMCs. V gene TRBV27 combines with J gene TRBJ2-1; D perhaps matches TRBD2 (6 bases). The CDR3 DNA reads as TGTGCCAGCAGTTTACAGCGGGCTGCCTCCTACAATGAGCAGTTCTTC. Its translation is CASSLQRAASYNEQFF.